One TCR beta chain is described in this entry. Its antigen is undetermined. This sample was included in a study of PD-L1 blockade in urothelial cancer. Overall study context: Analyses were performed on blood at 3 weeks after treatment start (the second dose) and at 6 weeks. General observations from the study: At 3 weeks on treatment, tumor-associated clones expanded more with durable benefit.

Noted time point: peripheral blood 6 weeks after treatment start. Patients suffered from locally advanced or metastatic urothelial carcinoma. PCRs were each spiked with synthetic TCR analog templates. Measured with immunoSEQ multiplex PCR; TCRdb has only the in-frame clones, and not every one. This table holds roughly 120,000 clones, 85% to 90% found once. The V gene lost 0 bases and the J gene lost 3 bases, with 11 bases spanning the gap. Germline CDR1 is SGHTA and CDR2 is FQGNSA. The CDR3 sequence is 15 residues long. This TCR came from a man between 60 and 75 years old with urothelial cancer. This chain links TRBV7-2 with TRBJ1-2, with D possibly being TRBD1 (6 bases). The sample here was PBMCs, taken around atezolizumab (anti-PD-L1) treatment. CDR3 sequence: CASSLAQGTDYGYTF. Here the CDR3 DNA reads TGTGCCAGCAGCTTAGCACAGGGAACCGACTATGGCTACACCTTC.